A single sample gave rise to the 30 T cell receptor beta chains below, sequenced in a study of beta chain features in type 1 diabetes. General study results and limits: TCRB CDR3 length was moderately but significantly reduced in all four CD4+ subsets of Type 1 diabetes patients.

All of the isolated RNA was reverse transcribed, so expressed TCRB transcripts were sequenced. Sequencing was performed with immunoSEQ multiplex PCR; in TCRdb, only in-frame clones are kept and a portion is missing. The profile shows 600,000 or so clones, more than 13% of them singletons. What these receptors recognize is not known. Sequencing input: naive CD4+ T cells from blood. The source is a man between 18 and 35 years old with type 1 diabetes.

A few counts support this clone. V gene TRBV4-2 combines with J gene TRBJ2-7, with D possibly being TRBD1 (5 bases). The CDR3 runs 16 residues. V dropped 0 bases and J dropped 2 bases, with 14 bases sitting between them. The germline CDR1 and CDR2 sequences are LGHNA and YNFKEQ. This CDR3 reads CASSQDFRTSTYEQYF. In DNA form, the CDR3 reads TGTGCCAGCAGCCAAGATTTTAGGACAAGTACCTACGAGCAGTACTTC.

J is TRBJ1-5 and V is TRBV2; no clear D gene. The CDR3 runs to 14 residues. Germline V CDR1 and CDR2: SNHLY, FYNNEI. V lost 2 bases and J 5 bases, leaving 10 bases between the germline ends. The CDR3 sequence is CASSEQGLDQPQHF. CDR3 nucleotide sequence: TGTGCCAGCAGTGAACAAGGGTTGGATCAGCCCCAGCATTTT.

This CDR3 reads CASSPRTGGRTEAFF. The CDR3 region has the DNA TGTGCCAGCAGCCCCCGGACAGGGGGTAGGACTGAAGCTTTCTTT. The J gene is TRBJ1-1, the V gene TRBV5-4, with TRBD1 matching 10 bases. V shed 4 bases, J shed 5 bases, and the junction held 8 bases outside the gene matches. The CDR3 spans 15 residues. Germline-derived CDR1 and CDR2 are SGHNT and YYREEE (reference sequence).

Here the CDR3 reads CASTGTSGRMNEQFF. The CDR3 coding sequence is TGTGCCAGCACTGGGACTAGCGGGAGAATGAATGAGCAGTTCTTC. The chain links TRBV2 to TRBJ2-1, with 14 bases fitting TRBD2. After removal of 7 bases from V and 7 bases from J, the junction contained 6 bases not matched to a gene. The CDR3 covers 15 residues. Germline CDR1 SNHLY, CDR2 FYNNEI.

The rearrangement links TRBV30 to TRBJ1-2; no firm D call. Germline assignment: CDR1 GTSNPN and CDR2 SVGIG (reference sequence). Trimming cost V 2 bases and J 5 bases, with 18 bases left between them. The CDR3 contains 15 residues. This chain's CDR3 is CAWSPLEALVYGYTF. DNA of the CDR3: TGTGCCTGGAGTCCTTTGGAGGCCCTGGTATATGGCTACACCTTC.

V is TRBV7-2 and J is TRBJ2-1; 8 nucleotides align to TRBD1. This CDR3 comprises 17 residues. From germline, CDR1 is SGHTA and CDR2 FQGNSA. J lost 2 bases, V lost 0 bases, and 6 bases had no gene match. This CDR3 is CASSLARTGSTYNEQFF. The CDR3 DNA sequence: TGTGCCAGCAGCTTAGCGCGGACAGGGAGCACCTACAATGAGCAGTTCTTC.

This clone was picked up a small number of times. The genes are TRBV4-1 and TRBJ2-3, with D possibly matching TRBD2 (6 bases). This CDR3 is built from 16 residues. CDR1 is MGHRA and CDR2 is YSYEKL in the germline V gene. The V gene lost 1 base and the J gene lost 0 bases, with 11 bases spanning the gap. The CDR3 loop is CASSQALAVSTDTQYF. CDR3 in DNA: TGCGCCAGCAGCCAAGCGTTAGCGGTGAGCACAGATACGCAGTATTTT.

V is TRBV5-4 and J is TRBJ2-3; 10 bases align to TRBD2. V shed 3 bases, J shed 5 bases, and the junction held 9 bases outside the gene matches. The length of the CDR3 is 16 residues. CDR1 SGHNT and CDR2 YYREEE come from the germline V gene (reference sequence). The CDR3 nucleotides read TGTGCCAGCAGCTCGGAGCGGGGGGGCCATCTAGATACGCAGTATTTT. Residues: CASSSERGGHLDTQYF.

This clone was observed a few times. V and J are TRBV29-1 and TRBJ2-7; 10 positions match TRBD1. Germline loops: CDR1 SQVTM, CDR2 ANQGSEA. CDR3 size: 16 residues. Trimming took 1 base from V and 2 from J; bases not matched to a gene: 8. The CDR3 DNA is TGCAGCGTTGAAGCAATACCGGGACAGGGGACCTACGAGCAGTACTTC. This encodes CSVEAIPGQGTYEQYF.

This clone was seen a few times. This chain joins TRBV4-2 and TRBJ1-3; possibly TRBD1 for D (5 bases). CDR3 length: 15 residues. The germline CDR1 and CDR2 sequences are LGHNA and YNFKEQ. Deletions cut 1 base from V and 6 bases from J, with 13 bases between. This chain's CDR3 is CASSQGGRDANTIYF. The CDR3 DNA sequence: TGTGCCAGCAGCCAAGGGGGGAGAGACGCAAACACCATATATTTT.

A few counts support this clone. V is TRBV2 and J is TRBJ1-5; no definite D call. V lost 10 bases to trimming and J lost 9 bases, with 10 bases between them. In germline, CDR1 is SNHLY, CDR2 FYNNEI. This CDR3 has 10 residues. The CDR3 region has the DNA TGTGCCATCTCTCCCGGGCCCCAGCATTTT. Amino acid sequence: CAISPGPQHF. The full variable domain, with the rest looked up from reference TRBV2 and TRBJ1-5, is EPEVTQTPSHQVTQMGQEVILRCVPISNHLYFYWYRQILGQKVEFLVSFYNNEISEKSEIFDDQFSVERPDGSNFTLKIRSTKLEDSAMYFCAISPGPQHFGDGTRLSIL.

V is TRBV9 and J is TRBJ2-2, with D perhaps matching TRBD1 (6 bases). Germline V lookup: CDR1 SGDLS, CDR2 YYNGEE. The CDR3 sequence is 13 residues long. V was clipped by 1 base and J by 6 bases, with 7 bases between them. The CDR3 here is CASSVTGSGELFF. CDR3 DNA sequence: TGTGCCAGCAGCGTAACAGGGTCCGGGGAGCTGTTTTTT.

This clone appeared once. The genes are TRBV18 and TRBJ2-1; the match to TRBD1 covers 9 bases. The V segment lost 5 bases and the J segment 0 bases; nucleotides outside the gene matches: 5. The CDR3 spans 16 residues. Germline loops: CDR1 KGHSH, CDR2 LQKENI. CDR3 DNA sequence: TGTGCCAGCTCATTATTGACAGGGGGCTCCTACAATGAGCAGTTCTTC. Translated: CASSLLTGGSYNEQFF.

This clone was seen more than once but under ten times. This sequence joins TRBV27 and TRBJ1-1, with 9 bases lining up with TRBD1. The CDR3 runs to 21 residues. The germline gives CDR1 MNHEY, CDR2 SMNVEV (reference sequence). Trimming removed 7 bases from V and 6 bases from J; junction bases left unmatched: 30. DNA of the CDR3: TGTGCCAGCAACCCCACCCCCGGGACAGGGTTTCTCGGTCTGGCCTACTCTGAAGCTTTCTTT. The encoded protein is CASNPTPGTGFLGLAYSEAFF.

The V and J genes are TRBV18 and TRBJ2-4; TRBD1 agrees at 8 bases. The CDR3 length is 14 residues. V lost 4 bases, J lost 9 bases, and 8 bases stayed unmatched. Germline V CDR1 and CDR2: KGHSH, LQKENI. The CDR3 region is CASSLRTGWAIQYF. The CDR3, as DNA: TGTGCCAGCTCACTCCGGACAGGGTGGGCCATTCAGTACTTC.

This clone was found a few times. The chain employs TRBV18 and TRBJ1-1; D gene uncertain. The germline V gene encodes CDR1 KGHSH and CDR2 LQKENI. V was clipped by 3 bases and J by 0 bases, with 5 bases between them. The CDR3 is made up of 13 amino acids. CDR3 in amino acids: CASSPEMNTEAFF. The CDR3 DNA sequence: TGTGCCAGCTCACCTGAGATGAACACTGAAGCTTTCTTT.

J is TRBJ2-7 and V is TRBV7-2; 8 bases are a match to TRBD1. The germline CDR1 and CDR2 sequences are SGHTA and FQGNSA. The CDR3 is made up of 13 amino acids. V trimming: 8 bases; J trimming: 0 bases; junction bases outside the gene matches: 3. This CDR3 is CASGDRRSYEQYF. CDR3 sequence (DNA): TGTGCCAGCGGGGACAGGCGCTCCTACGAGCAGTACTTC.

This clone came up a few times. This chain's CDR3 is CASSWTSGRTDTQYF. The CDR3, as DNA: TGTGCCAGCAGCTGGACTAGCGGTCGCACAGATACGCAGTATTTT. The V call is TRBV14, the J call TRBJ2-3; 10 nucleotides align to TRBD2. CDR3 size: 15 residues. V lost 5 bases, J lost 1 base, and 3 bases stayed unmatched. The germline V gene encodes CDR1 SGHDN and CDR2 FVKESK.

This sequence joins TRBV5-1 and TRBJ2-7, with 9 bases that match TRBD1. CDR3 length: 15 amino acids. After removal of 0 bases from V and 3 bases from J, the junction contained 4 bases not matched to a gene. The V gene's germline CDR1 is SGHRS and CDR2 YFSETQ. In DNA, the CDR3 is TGCGCCAGCAGCTTGGGGGACAGGGACATCTACGAGCAGTACTTC. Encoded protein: CASSLGDRDIYEQYF.

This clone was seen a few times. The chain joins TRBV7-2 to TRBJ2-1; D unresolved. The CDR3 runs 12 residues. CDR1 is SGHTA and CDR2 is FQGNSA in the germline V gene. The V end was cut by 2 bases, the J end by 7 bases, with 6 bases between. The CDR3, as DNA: TGTGCCAGCAGCTTATTCGCAAATGAGCAGTTCTTC. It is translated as CASSLFANEQFF.

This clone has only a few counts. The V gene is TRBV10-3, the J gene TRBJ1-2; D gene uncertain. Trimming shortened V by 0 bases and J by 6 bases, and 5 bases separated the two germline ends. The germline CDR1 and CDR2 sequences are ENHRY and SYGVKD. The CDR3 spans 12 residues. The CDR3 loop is CAISESSNGYTF. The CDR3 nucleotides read TGTGCCATCAGTGAGTCTTCAAATGGCTACACCTTC.

The CDR3 loop reads CTGRAKETQYF. CDR3 nucleotides: TGCACCGGCCGAGCTAAAGAGACCCAGTACTTC. V usage is TRBV20-1 and J usage is TRBJ2-5; D remains unclear. CDR1 is DFQATT, CDR2 SNEGSKA, per germline (reference sequence). The length of the CDR3 is 11 residues.

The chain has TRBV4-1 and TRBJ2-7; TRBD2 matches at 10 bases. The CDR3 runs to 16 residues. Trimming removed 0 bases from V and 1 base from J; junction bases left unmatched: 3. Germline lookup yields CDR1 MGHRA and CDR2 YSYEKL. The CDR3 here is CASSQDLAGVSYEQYF. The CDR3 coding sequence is TGCGCCAGCAGCCAAGATCTAGCGGGAGTTTCCTACGAGCAGTACTTC.

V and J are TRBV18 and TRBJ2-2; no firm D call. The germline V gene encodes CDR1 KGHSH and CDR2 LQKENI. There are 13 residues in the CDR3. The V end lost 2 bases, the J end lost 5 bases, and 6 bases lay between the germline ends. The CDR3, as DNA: TGTGCCAGCTCACCAGGTTTAACCGGGGAGCTGTTTTTT. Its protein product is CASSPGLTGELFF.

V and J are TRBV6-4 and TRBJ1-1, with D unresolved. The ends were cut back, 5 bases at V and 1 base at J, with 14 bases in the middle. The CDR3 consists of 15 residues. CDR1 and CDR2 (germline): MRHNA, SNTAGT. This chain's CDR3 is CASSPQAAWNTEAFF. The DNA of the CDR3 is TGTGCCAGCAGTCCCCAGGCAGCCTGGAACACTGAAGCTTTCTTT.

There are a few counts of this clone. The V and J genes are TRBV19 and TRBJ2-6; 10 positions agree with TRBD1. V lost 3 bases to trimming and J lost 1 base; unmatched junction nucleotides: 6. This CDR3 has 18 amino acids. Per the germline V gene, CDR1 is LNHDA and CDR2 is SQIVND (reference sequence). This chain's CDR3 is CASSIWGQGTSGANVLTF. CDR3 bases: TGTGCCAGTAGTATTTGGGGACAGGGGACTTCTGGGGCCAACGTCCTGACTTTC.

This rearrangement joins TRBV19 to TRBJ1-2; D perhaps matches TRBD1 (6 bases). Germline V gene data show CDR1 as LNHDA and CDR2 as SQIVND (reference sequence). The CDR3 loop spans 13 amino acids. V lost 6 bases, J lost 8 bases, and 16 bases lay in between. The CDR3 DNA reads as TGTGCCAGTAGGGACCAGGGGATCGGAGGCTACACCTTC. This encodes CASRDQGIGGYTF.

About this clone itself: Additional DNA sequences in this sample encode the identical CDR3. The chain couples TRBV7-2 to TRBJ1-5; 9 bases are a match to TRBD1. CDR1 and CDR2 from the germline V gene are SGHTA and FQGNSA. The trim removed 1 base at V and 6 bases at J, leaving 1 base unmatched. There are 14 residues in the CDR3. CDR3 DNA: TGTGCCAGCAGCTTAGGACAGGGGGGTCAGCCCCAGCATTTT. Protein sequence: CASSLGQGGQPQHF.

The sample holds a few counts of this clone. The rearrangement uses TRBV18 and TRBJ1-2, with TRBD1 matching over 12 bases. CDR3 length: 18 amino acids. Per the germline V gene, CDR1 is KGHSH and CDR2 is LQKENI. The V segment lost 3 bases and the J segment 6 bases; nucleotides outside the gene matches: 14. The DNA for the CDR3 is TGTGCCAGCTCACCCACGTCCCGGGACAGGGGGCTAAAGCATGGCTACACCTTC. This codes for CASSPTSRDRGLKHGYTF.

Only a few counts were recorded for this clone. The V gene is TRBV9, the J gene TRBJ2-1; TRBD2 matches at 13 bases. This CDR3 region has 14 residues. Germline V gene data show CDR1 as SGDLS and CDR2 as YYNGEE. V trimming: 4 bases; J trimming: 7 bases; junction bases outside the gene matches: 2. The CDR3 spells CASSPGLAGNEQFF. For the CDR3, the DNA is TGTGCCAGCAGCCCGGGACTAGCGGGAAATGAGCAGTTCTTC.